This T cell receptor beta chain stems from a study of blood T cell repertoires in COVID-19. On the study more broadly: The United States, Italy and Spain provided the acute and convalescent COVID-19 samples. PBMCs, B-cell-depleted T cells, or T cells were the source of the cDNA or gDNA that made up the material.

V was cut by 2 bases and J by 2 bases, with 13 bases left in between. The CDR3 contains 14 residues. Germline lookup yields CDR1 GTSNPN and CDR2 SVGIG (reference sequence). Followed over time, Seattle patients had been enrolled while infection was active. Assay: immunoSEQ multiplex PCR; the TCRdb copy retains only in-frame clones and omits some. The table shows about 140,000 clones, with 84% occurring only once. The TCR originated in a man between 25 and 39 years old with COVID-19, enrolled during active disease. This rearrangement joins TRBV30 to TRBJ2-7, with D perhaps matching TRBD2 (6 bases). The source material was peripheral blood. The CDR3 sequence: CAWSWGSGAYEQYF. The DNA for the CDR3 is TGTGCCTGGAGTTGGGGGTCGGGGGCCTACGAGCAGTACTTC.